A selection of T cell receptor beta chains follows, all from one sample in a study of T cells after yellow fever vaccination. Via MiXCR, TCRdb re-called the 5' RACE reads, giving one row per CDR3 protein. The sample holds some 390,000 distinct CDR3 sequences, around 6.5% seen once. Sample: PBMCs, taken 5 days after the yellow fever booster vaccination. These receptor sequences come from a man in his thirties or forties who received the YFV17D yellow fever vaccine. The CDR3 runs from the conserved cysteine through the conserved F or W. D genes are given only for firm matches. Clone size appears in some rows only: once, few, many, or a class for an expanded clone.

>12|many|TRBJ2-5|NA|TRBV5-1
TGCGCCAGCAGCTCTGGACAGTCGACCCAGTACTTC
CASSSGQSTQYF
>15|NA|TRBJ2-2|NA|TRBV5-1
TGCGCCAGCACACCATCAGGGTGGGACACCGGGGAGCTGTTTTTT
CASTPSGWDTGELFF
>17|many|TRBJ2-4|NA|TRBV19
TGTGCCAGTAGCTCGAGGAGGGGGGAGTCTCCCAAAAACATTCAGTACTTC
CASSSRRGESPKNIQYF
>12|NA|TRBJ2-3|NA|TRBV19
TGTGCCAGTAGTTTACGAATGGATACGCAGTATTTT
CASSLRMDTQYF
>16|many|TRBJ2-7|NA|TRBV10-3
TGTGCCATCAGTGAGTCGAGACTAGTCGGGGCCTACGAGCAGTACTTC
CAISESRLVGAYEQYF
>13|NA|TRBJ2-1|NA|TRBV19
TGTGCCAGTAGTGGGGAGTGGAGACGAGAGCAGTTCTTC
CASSGEWRREQFF
>16|many|TRBJ2-1|TRBD2|TRBV5-1
TGCGCCAGCAGCTTGGACGTAGCGGGAGGTAGTCGTGAGCAGTTCTTC
CASSLDVAGGSREQFF
>14|few|TRBJ1-6|NA|TRBV12-3/TRBV12-4
TGTGCCAGCAGTTACGGGAGAAATAATTCACCCCTCCACTTT
CASSYGRNNSPLHF
>16|few|TRBJ2-2|NA|TRBV5-5
TGTGCCAGCACACTACCCTGGGGCACGAACACCGGGGAGCTGTTTTTT
CASTLPWGTNTGELFF
>11|many|TRBJ2-7|NA|TRBV29-1
TGCAGCGTTAAGAGCTCCTACGAGCAGTACTTC
CSVKSSYEQYF
>15|many|TRBJ2-1|TRBD1|TRBV5-1
TGCGCCAGCAGCTTGGAGACAGGGGCCTTCAATGAGCAGTTCTTC
CASSLETGAFNEQFF
>14|many|TRBJ2-1|TRBD2|TRBV24-1
TGTGCCACCACAGCGGGAGGGTCCTACAATGAGCAGTTCTTC
CATTAGGSYNEQFF
>16|few|TRBJ1-1|TRBD1|TRBV6-5
TGTGCCAGCAGTTACGGGACAGGGAGCGGGAACACTGAAGCTTTCTTT
CASSYGTGSGNTEAFF
>11|many|TRBJ1-1|NA|TRBV7-9
TGTGCCAGCAGCCCCGGCACTGAAGCTTTCTTT
CASSPGTEAFF
>16|few|TRBJ2-1|NA|TRBV5-1
TGCGCCAGCAGCGACCTGACTGCTTCACCCTACAATGAGCAGTTCTTC
CASSDLTASPYNEQFF
>16|NA|TRBJ2-1|TRBD2|TRBV7-2
TGTGTCAGCAGCCGACCAGGACTAGCGGGAGTTAATGAGCAGTTCTTC
CVSSRPGLAGVNEQFF
>16|few|TRBJ2-1|TRBD1|TRBV14
TGTGCCAGCAGCCAAGATGGTTGGACAGGGTACCATGAGCAGTTCTTC
CASSQDGWTGYHEQFF
>17|NA|TRBJ2-1|NA|TRBV19
TGTGCCAGTAGTTACCCCGGACTGCCCGACACCTACAATGAGCAGTTCTTC
CASSYPGLPDTYNEQFF
>13|many|TRBJ2-7|TRBD1|TRBV12-3/TRBV12-4
TGTGCCAGCAGTGGACAGGGGTCCTACGAGCAGTACTTC
CASSGQGSYEQYF
>16|NA|TRBJ2-7|TRBD1|TRBV25-1
TGTGCCAGCAGCCGAACCCATGGACAGGGCTCCTACGAGCAGTACTTC
CASSRTHGQGSYEQYF
>14|NA|TRBJ1-2|NA|TRBV5-6
TGTGCCAGCAGCTTCGGACAAGCTAACTATGGCTACACCTTC
CASSFGQANYGYTF
>12|few|TRBJ2-1|NA|TRBV29-1
TGCAGCTCCAGGGGTGTGGGGAGTCAGGGGTTCTTC
CSSRGVGSQGFF
>16|NA|TRBJ1-4|NA|TRBV18
TGTGCCAGCTCACCACCACCACACAGCACTAATGAAAAACTGTTTTTT
CASSPPPHSTNEKLFF
>15|few|TRBJ1-1|NA|TRBV7-2
TGTGCCAGCAGCAAAGGTGGCGGGGGGGCCGCTGAAGCTTTCTTT
CASSKGGGGAAEAFF
>13|NA|TRBJ1-5|TRBD1|TRBV5-5
TGTGCCAGCAGTAGACAGGGGCATCAGCCCCAGCATTTT
CASSRQGHQPQHF
>16|many|TRBJ2-3|NA|TRBV6-1
TGTGCCAGCACTCCCATGGTGGGTGGGAGTACCGATACGCAGTATTTT
CASTPMVGGSTDTQYF
>18|NA|TRBJ1-6|TRBD1|TRBV15
TGTGCCACCAGCAGAGATAAGGCAGGGGGCTCCTATAATTCACCCCTCCACTTT
CATSRDKAGGSYNSPLHF
>14|NA|TRBJ2-7|NA|TRBV30
TGTGCCTGGAGTGGTGGCGGCGACTCCTACGAGCAGTACTTC
CAWSGGGDSYEQYF
>14|many|TRBJ2-7|NA|TRBV5-1
TGCGCCAGCAGCTTGGAATCCCCCTCCTACGAGCAGTACTTC
CASSLESPSYEQYF
>14|many|TRBJ1-1|NA|TRBV12-3/TRBV12-4
TGTGCCAGCACCACCCCCAGGGGGAACACTGAAGCTTTCTTT
CASTTPRGNTEAFF
>14|NA|TRBJ2-7|NA|TRBV5-6
TGTGCCAGCAGCTTCGGCTTTCAGGGGTACGAGCAGTACTTC
CASSFGFQGYEQYF
>14|NA|TRBJ2-3|TRBD2|TRBV20-1
TGCAGTGCTAGGGCTAGCGGGATGTTAGATACGCAGTATTTT
CSARASGMLDTQYF
>16|NA|TRBJ2-2|NA|TRBV19
TGTGCCAGTAGTATAGTGTTCATTGCCCAAACCGGGGAGCTGTTTTTT
CASSIVFIAQTGELFF
>15|many|TRBJ2-3|TRBD1|TRBV5-1
TGCGCCAGCAGCTTGGCCGGACAGGGAGGAGATACGCAGTATTTT
CASSLAGQGGDTQYF
>16|NA|TRBJ2-3|NA|TRBV10-2
TGCGCCAGCAGTGACCCGGTCAGTGTAGGGCGTAGGGCGCAGTATTTT
CASSDPVSVGRRAQYF
>15|many|TRBJ2-2|TRBD2|TRBV24-1
TGTGCCACCACCGGGGGGACCGTCGACACCGGGGAGCTGTTTTTT
CATTGGTVDTGELFF
>15|many|TRBJ2-7|NA|TRBV5-6
TGTGCCAGCAACTTGGGAAAACCACTCTCCTACGAGCAGTACTTC
CASNLGKPLSYEQYF
>16|many|TRBJ2-2|TRBD2|TRBV10-3
TGTGCCATCAGTGGTGGACTAGCGGGAGTCACCGGGGAGCTGTTTTTT
CAISGGLAGVTGELFF
>15|few|TRBJ2-7|TRBD1|TRBV19
TGTGCCAGCCAGCCGTCGACAGGGCAGACCTACGAGCAGTACTTC
CASQPSTGQTYEQYF
>15|few|TRBJ2-7|TRBD2|TRBV19
TGTGCCAGTAGGGTCTCTAGCGGGACGATCTACGAGCAGTACTTC
CASRVSSGTIYEQYF
>14|many|TRBJ2-1|NA|TRBV14
TGTGCCAGCAGCCGGGACTCGATGTACAATGAGCAGTTCTTC
CASSRDSMYNEQFF
>15|NA|TRBJ2-1|NA|TRBV11-1
TGTGCCAGCGAGGGAACCGGACCTCGTAGCAATGAGCAGTTCTTC
CASEGTGPRSNEQFF
>13|many|TRBJ2-7|TRBD2|TRBV20-1
TGCAGTGCTCCTCTAGCGGGAGTGGACGAGCAGTACTTC
CSAPLAGVDEQYF
>15|few|TRBJ1-6|TRBD1|TRBV13
TGTGCCAGCAGCACGAGAGGGGGCAGGAATTCACCCCTCCACTTT
CASSTRGGRNSPLHF
>13|few|TRBJ2-7|TRBD1|TRBV3-1
TGTGCCAGCAGCCCCACAGGGGACTACGAGCAGTACTTC
CASSPTGDYEQYF
>16|many|TRBJ2-3|TRBD2|TRBV6-5
TGTGCCAGCAGTTATAGGACTAGCGGGAGTACAGATACGCAGTATTTT
CASSYRTSGSTDTQYF
>14|NA|TRBJ2-7|NA|TRBV7-2
TGTGCCAGCAGCTTTCAAGGCGGGACGGGGGAGCAGTACTTC
CASSFQGGTGEQYF
>15|few|TRBJ2-1|TRBD1|TRBV18
TGTGCCAGCTCACCACCCTCTGGGCAGGGGGCGATTCAGTTCTTC
CASSPPSGQGAIQFF
>15|once|TRBJ2-7|TRBD1|TRBV25-1
TGTGCCAGCAGTGTGTTAGAAGGGGGCGAGTCCGAGCAGTACTTC
CASSVLEGGESEQYF